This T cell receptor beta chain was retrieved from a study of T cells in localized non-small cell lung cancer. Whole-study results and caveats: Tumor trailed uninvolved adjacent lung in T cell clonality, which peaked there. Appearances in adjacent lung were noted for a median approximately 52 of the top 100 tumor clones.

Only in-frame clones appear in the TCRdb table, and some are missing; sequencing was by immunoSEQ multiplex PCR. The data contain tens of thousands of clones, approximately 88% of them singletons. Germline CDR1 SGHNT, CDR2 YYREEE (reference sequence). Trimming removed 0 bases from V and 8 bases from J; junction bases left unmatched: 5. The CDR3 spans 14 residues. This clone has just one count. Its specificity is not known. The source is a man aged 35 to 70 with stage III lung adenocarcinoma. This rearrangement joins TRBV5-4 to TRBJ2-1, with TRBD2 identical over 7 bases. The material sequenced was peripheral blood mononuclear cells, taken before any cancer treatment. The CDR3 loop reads CASSLVVRGDEQFF. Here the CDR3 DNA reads TGTGCCAGCAGCTTGGTGGTCCGGGGGGATGAGCAGTTCTTC.